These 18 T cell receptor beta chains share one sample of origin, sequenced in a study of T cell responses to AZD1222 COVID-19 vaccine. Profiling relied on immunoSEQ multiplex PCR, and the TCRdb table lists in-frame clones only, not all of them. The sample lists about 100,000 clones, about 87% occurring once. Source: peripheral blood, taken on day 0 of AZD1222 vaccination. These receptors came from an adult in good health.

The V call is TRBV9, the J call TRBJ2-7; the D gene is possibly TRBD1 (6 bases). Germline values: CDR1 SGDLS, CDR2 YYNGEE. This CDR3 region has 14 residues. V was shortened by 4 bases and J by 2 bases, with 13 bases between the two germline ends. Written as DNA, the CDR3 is TGTGCCAGCAGCCCCCACAGGGAGCCCTACGAGCAGTACTTC. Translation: CASSPHREPYEQYF.

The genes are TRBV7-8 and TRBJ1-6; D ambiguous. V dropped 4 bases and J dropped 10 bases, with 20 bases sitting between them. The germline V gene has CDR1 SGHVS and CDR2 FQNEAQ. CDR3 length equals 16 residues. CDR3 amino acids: CASSSDGSTPGSPLHF. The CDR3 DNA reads TGTGCCAGCAGCTCTGATGGGTCCACGCCCGGGTCACCCCTCCACTTT.

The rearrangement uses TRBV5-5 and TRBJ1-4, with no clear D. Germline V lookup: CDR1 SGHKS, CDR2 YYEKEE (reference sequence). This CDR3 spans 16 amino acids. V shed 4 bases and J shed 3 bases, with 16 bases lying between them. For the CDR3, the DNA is TGTGCCAGCAGCCCCTATGCGAGTCAGGCTAATGAAAAACTGTTTTTT. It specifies CASSPYASQANEKLFF.

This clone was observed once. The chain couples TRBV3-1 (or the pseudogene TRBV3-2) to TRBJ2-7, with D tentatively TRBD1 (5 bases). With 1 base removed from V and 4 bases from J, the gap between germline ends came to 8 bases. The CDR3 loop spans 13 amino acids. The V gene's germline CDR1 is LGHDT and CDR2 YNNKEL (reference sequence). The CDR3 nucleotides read TGTGCCAGCAGCCAAGTAGACAGATACGAGCAGTACTTC. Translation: CASSQVDRYEQYF.

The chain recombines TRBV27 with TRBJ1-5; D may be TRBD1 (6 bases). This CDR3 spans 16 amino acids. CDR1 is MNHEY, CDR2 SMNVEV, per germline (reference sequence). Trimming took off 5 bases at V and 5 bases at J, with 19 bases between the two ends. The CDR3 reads CASSPRADRRDQPQHF. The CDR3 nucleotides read TGTGCCAGCAGTCCCCGAGCAGACAGGCGGGATCAGCCCCAGCATTTT.

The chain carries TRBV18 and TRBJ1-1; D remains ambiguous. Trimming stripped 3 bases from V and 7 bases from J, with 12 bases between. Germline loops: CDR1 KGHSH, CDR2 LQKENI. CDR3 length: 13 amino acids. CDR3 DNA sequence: TGTGCCAGCTCACCGCGGGGAAGGAGTGAAGCTTTCTTT. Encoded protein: CASSPRGRSEAFF.

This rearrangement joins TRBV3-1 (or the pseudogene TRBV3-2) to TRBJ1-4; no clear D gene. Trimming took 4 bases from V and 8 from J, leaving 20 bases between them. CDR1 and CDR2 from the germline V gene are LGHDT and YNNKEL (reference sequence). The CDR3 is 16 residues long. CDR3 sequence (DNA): TGTGCCAGCAGCCTCCACGGAACAGCGTCGACCGAAAAACTGTTTTTT. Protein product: CASSLHGTASTEKLFF.

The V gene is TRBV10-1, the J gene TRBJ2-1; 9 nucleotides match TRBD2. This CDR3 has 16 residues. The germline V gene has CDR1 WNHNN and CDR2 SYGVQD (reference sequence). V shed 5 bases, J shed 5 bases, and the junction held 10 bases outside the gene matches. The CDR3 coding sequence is TGCGCCAGCAGTCTTTCTTCGGGACTAGCCGACAATGAGCAGTTCTTC. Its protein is CASSLSSGLADNEQFF.

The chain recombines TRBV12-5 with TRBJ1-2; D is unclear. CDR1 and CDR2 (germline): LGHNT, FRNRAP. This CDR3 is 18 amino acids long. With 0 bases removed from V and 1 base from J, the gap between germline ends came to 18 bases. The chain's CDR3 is CASGLVWTDTELNYGYTF. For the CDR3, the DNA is TGTGCTAGTGGTTTGGTATGGACGGATACGGAACTTAACTATGGCTACACCTTC. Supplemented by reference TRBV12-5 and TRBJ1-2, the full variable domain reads DARVTQTPRHKVTEMGQEVTMRCQPILGHNTVFWYRQTMMQGLELLAYFRNRAPLDDSGMPKDRFSAEMPDATLATLKIQPSEPRDSAVYFCASGLVWTDTELNYGYTFGSGTRLTVV.

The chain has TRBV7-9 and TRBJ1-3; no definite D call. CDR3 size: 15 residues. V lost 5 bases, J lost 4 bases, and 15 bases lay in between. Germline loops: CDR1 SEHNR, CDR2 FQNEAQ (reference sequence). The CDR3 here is CASSPQLTGGNTIYF. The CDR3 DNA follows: TGTGCCAGCAGCCCACAGCTCACGGGGGGAAACACCATATATTTT.

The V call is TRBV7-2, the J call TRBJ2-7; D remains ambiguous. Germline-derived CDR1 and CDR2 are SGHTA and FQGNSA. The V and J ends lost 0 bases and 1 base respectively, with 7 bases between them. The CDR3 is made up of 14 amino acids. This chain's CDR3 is CASSLAPESYEQYF. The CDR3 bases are TGTGCCAGCAGCTTAGCGCCTGAATCCTACGAGCAGTACTTC.

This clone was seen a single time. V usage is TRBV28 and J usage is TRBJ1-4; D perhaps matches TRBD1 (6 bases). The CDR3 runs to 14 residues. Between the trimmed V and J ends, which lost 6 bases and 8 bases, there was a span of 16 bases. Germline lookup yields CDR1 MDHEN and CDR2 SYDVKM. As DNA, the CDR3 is TGTGCCAGCAGCCCAGGACAGCCGGGCGAAAAACTGTTTTTT. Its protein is CASSPGQPGEKLFF.

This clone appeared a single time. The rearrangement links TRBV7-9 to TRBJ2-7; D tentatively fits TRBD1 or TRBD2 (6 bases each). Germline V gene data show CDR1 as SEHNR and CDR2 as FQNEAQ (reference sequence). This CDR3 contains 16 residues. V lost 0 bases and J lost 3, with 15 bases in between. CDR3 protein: CASSLAGGSTFYEQYF. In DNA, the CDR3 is TGTGCCAGCAGCTTAGCGGGGGGCAGCACCTTCTACGAGCAGTACTTC.

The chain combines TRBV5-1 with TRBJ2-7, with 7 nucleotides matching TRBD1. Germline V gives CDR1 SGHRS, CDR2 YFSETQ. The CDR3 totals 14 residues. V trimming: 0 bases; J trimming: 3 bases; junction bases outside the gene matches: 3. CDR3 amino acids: CASSLVTGDYEQYF. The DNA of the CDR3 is TGCGCCAGCAGCTTGGTTACAGGGGACTACGAGCAGTACTTC.

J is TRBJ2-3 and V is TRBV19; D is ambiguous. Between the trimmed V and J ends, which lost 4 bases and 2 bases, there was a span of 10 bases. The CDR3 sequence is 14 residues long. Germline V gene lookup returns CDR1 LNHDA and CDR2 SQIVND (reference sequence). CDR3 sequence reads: CASSSGRDTDTQYF. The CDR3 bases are TGTGCCAGTAGTAGCGGTAGGGACACAGATACGCAGTATTTT.

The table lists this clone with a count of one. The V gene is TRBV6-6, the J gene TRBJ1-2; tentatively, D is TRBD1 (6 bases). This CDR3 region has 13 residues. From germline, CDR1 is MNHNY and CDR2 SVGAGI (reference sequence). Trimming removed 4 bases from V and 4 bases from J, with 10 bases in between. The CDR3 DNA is TGTGCCAGCAGTTCCTTGGACAGCTATGGCTACACCTTC. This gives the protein CASSSLDSYGYTF.

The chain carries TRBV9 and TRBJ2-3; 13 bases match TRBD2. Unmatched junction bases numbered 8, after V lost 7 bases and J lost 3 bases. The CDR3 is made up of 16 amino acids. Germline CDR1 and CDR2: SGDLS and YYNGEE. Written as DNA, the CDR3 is TGTGCCAGCTCCAGGACTAGCGGGAGTGGGACAGATACGCAGTATTTT. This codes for CASSRTSGSGTDTQYF. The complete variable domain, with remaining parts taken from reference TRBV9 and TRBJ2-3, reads DSGVTQTPKHLITATGQRVTLRCSPRSGDLSVYWYQQSLDQGLQFLIQYYNGEERAKGNILERFSAQQFPDLHSELNLSSLELGDSALYFCASSRTSGSGTDTQYFGPGTRLTVL.

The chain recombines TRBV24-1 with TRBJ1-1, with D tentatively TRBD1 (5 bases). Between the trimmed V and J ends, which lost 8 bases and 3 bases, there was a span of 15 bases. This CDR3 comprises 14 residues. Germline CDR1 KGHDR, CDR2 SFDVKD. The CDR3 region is CATNLGDMDTEAFF. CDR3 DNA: TGTGCCACCAATCTGGGGGATATGGACACTGAAGCTTTCTTT.